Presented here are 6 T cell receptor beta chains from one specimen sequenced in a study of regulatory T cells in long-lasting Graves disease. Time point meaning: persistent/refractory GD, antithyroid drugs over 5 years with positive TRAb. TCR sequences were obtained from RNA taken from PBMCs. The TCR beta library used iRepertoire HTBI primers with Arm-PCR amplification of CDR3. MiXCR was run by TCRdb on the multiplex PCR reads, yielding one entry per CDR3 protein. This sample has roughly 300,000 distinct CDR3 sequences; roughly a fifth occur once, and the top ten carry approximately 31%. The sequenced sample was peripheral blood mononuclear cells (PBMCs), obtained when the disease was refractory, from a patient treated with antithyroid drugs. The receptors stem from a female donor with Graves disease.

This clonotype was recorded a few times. In nucleotides, the CDR3 is TGCAGTGCTAGGAGGGGGGGCTCCGGAGAGACCCAGTACTTC. The encoded protein is CSARRGGSGETQYF. This chain joins TRBV20-1 and TRBJ2-5, with D tentatively TRBD2 (7 bases). V was cut by 3 bases and J by 4 bases, with 15 bases left in between. The CDR3 is 14 residues long. The V gene's germline CDR1 is DFQATT and CDR2 SNEGSKA (reference sequence).

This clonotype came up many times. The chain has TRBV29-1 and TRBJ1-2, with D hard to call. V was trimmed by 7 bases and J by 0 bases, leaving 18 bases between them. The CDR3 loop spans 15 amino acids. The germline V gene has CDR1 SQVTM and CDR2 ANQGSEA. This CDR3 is CSARNYDPPNYGYTF. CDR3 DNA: TGCAGCGCCCGTAATTATGACCCACCTAACTATGGCTACACCTTC.

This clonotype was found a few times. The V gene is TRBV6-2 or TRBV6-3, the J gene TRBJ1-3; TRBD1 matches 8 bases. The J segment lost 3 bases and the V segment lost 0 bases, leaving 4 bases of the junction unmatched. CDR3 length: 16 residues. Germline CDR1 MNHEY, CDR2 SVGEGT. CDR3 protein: CASSYSPRGLGNTIYF. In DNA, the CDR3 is TGTGCCAGCAGTTACTCTCCCAGGGGGCTTGGAAACACCATATATTTT.

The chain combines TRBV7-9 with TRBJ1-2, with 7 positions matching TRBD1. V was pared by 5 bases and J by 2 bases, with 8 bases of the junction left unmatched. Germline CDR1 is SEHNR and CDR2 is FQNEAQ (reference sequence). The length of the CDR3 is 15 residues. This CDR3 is CASSAISTGNYGYTF. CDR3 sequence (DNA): TGTGCCAGCAGCGCGATATCGACAGGGAACTATGGCTACACCTTC.

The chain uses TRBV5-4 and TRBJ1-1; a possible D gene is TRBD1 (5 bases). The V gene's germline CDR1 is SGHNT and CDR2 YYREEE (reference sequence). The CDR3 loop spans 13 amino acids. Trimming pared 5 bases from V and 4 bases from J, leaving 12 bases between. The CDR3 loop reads CASRSFGGTEAFF. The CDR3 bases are TGTGCCAGCAGGTCGTTCGGGGGCACTGAAGCTTTCTTT.

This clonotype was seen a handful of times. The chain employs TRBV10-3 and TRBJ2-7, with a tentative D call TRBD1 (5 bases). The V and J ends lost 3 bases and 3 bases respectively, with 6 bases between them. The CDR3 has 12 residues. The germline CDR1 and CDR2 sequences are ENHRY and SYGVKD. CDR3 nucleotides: TGTGCCATCAGTGACCAGGGCTACGAGCAGTACTTC. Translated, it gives CAISDQGYEQYF.